This entry lists 19 T cell receptor beta chains sequenced from one sample in a study of CD8 T cells in ankylosing spondylitis. Study conclusions and caveats: Eight highly homologous variants made up a TCR beta motif, and this motif appeared characteristic of ankylosing spondylitis blood.

Their antigen targets remain unknown. TCRdb passed the 5' RACE reads through MiXCR, listing each CDR3 protein once. The sample holds fewer than 650,000 distinct CDR3 sequences, roughly 13% seen once. Sample: blood, either unsorted or a sorted T cell fraction (not recorded which). These receptors were taken from a male donor with ankylosing spondylitis.

This clonotype turned up a few times. The V gene is TRBV4-1, the J gene TRBJ1-1; TRBD1 aligns across 8 bases. The CDR3 is 14 residues long. V lost 3 bases and J lost 6; bases outside the gene matches: 6. CDR1 and CDR2 from the germline V gene are MGHRA and YSYEKL. The CDR3 loop is CASSQGQVSPEAFF. CDR3 DNA sequence: TGCGCCAGCAGCCAGGGACAGGTCTCCCCTGAAGCTTTCTTT.

This clonotype has just a few counts. The chain links TRBV29-1 to TRBJ2-2; D is tentatively TRBD1 or TRBD2 (6 bases each). Germline-derived CDR1 and CDR2 are SQVTM and ANQGSEA. Between the trimmed V and J ends, which lost 3 bases and 5 bases, there was a span of 13 bases. This CDR3 comprises 14 residues. The CDR3 DNA sequence: TGCAGCGTTGAGATGGGGGGCAGGACCGGGGAGCTGTTTTTT. Translation gives CSVEMGGRTGELFF.

This clonotype has only a few counts. CDR3 nucleotides: TGTGCCAGCAGCTTAATGGGACAGGGGAGGAATGGCTACACCTTC. This encodes CASSLMGQGRNGYTF. The V and J genes are TRBV7-2 and TRBJ1-2; TRBD1 aligns across 10 bases. Looked up from germline, CDR1 is SGHTA and CDR2 is FQGNSA. V shed 2 bases and J 6 bases; nucleotides not matched to a gene: 6. The CDR3 has 15 amino acids.

With respect to this clonotype: This CDR3 is missing its conserved last phenylalanine or tryptophan, likely due to a read error. The V gene is TRBV20-1, the J gene TRBJ2-3; no clear D gene. Trimming shortened V by 4 bases and J by 3 bases, and 8 bases separated the two germline ends. The germline V gene encodes CDR1 DFQATT and CDR2 SNEGSKA (reference sequence). This CDR3 spans 12 amino acids. The CDR3 spells CSATPGTDTQYY. The CDR3 region has the DNA TGCAGTGCTACGCCCGGGACAGATACGCAGTATTAT.

The chain has TRBV7-9 and TRBJ2-7; the D gene is possibly TRBD2 (5 bases). The CDR3 extends over 13 amino acids. Trimming cost V 5 bases and J 4 bases, with 12 bases left between them. Germline V lookup: CDR1 SEHNR, CDR2 FQNEAQ (reference sequence). CDR3 loop: CASSRSAYYEQYV. The CDR3 DNA is TGTGCCAGCAGCCGTAGCGCCTATTACGAGCAGTACGTC.

This clonotype was picked up a small number of times. This chain links TRBV27 with TRBJ2-5; D remains ambiguous. Trimming left V 2 bases short and J 7 bases short, with 8 bases between. This CDR3 comprises 12 residues. The germline CDR1 and CDR2 sequences are MNHEY and SMNVEV (reference sequence). The CDR3 DNA is TGTGCCAGCAGTTTAGGGGATGGGACCCAGTACTTC. Residues: CASSLGDGTQYF.

This clonotype has just a few counts. This chain joins TRBV3-1 and TRBJ1-6, with D possibly matching TRBD1 (6 bases). V was clipped by 3 bases and J by 9 bases, with 15 bases between them. CDR3 length: 15 residues. Looked up from germline, CDR1 is LGHDT and CDR2 is YNNKEL (reference sequence). The CDR3 sequence: CASSQMTGIPSPLHF. The DNA for the CDR3 is TGTGCCAGCAGCCAGATGACAGGAATACCTTCACCCCTCCACTTT.

This clonotype was counted ten times or more. This rearrangement joins TRBV10-3 to TRBJ2-7, with a possible D match to TRBD2 (5 bases). Germline CDR1 is ENHRY and CDR2 is SYGVKD. The CDR3 totals 13 residues. V was clipped by 8 bases and J by 1 base, with 12 bases between them. CDR3 nucleotide sequence: TGTGCCATCGCGGACGGAGGATCCTACGAGCAGTACGTC. It encodes CAIADGGSYEQYV.

This clonotype was seen more than once but under ten times. The chain uses TRBV27 and TRBJ2-1; TRBD2 aligns across 10 bases. The CDR3 consists of 15 residues. Trimming cost V 2 bases and J 7 bases; bases outside gene matches: 5. Germline-derived CDR1 and CDR2 are MNHEY and SMNVEV (reference sequence). CDR3 DNA: TGTGCCAGCAGTTTAGTTGGTAGCGGGAGGAATGAGCAGTTCTTC. Translated, it gives CASSLVGSGRNEQFF.

J is TRBJ2-3 and V is TRBV20-1; D gene uncertain. Germline CDR1 and CDR2: DFQATT and SNEGSKA (reference sequence). The CDR3 runs to 15 residues. With 0 bases removed from V and 0 bases from J, the gap between germline ends came to 10 bases. Here the CDR3 DNA reads TGCAGTGCTAGAGATCGTCGCGGCAGCACAGATACGCAGTATTTT. It codes for CSARDRRGSTDTQYF.

This clonotype was seen a handful of times. This rearrangement joins TRBV24-1 to TRBJ2-1, with D perhaps TRBD2 (5 bases). The CDR3 sequence is 17 residues long. V was shortened by 0 bases and J by 7 bases, with 18 bases between the two germline ends. Germline-derived CDR1 and CDR2 are KGHDR and SFDVKD. CDR3 sequence reads: CATSDLEPKPSGNEQFF. DNA for the CDR3: TGTGCCACCAGTGATTTGGAACCTAAGCCTTCGGGGAATGAGCAGTTCTTC.

The V call is TRBV13, the J call TRBJ1-4; unclear D gene. With 5 bases removed from V and 4 bases from J, the gap between germline ends came to 14 bases. The CDR3 runs 15 residues. Germline-derived CDR1 and CDR2 are PRHDT and FYEKMQ (reference sequence). Here the CDR3 reads CASSRREPYNEKLFF. The CDR3 DNA reads TGTGCCAGCAGCCGTAGGGAACCCTATAATGAAAAACTGTTTTTT.

J is TRBJ2-1 and V is TRBV20-1; 8 nucleotides line up with TRBD2. The CDR3 runs to 16 residues. CDR1 and CDR2 from the germline V gene are DFQATT and SNEGSKA (reference sequence). V lost 6 bases to trimming and J lost 6 bases; unmatched junction nucleotides: 16. The chain's CDR3 is CSAPLFLAGGRNEQFF. CDR3 nucleotide sequence: TGCAGTGCCCCCCTTTTTCTGGCGGGAGGACGCAATGAGCAGTTCTTC.

The chain is built from TRBV29-1 and TRBJ1-1; D is perhaps TRBD1 (5 bases). CDR1 and CDR2 from the germline V gene are SQVTM and ANQGSEA. V lost 6 bases and J 6 bases, leaving 11 bases between the germline ends. There are 11 residues in the CDR3. The CDR3 loop reads CSVGSTAEAFF. CDR3 sequence (DNA): TGCAGCGTGGGTTCGACAGCTGAAGCTTTCTTT.

This clonotype came up many times. J is TRBJ2-2 and V is TRBV12-3 or TRBV12-4; no clear D gene. This CDR3 region has 16 residues. Trimming removed 3 bases from V and 0 bases from J, with 11 bases in between. DNA of the CDR3: TGTGCCAGCAGTTTGAACAGCGTCGCGAACACCGGGGAGCTGTTTTTT. Translated: CASSLNSVANTGELFF.

The chain uses TRBV20-1 and TRBJ1-1, with TRBD1 matching over 8 bases. The ends lost 5 bases at V and 3 bases at J; junction bases unmatched: 5. CDR3 length: 13 amino acids. Germline CDR1 DFQATT, CDR2 SNEGSKA (reference sequence). The CDR3 here is CSAPDRGDTEAFF. The DNA of the CDR3 is TGCAGTGCTCCAGACAGGGGAGACACTGAAGCTTTCTTT.

The J gene is TRBJ1-2, the V gene TRBV2; a weak D match, TRBD1 (6 bases). The germline CDR1 and CDR2 sequences are SNHLY and FYNNEI. Trimming took off 6 bases at V and 8 bases at J, with 19 bases between the two ends. The CDR3 consists of 14 residues. The CDR3, as DNA: TGTGCCAGCAGCCCGGAAGGGACATCGGGAGGCTACACCTTC. The encoded protein is CASSPEGTSGGYTF.

This clonotype was seen at least ten times. The chain uses TRBV20-1 and TRBJ2-7, with a weak D call TRBD2 (6 bases). The germline CDR1 and CDR2 sequences are DFQATT and SNEGSKA (reference sequence). V lost 6 bases, J lost 4 bases, and 16 bases lay in between. The CDR3 extends over 13 amino acids. The CDR3 coding sequence is TGCAGTGCCCGTGGAGGGAGCGGGTACGAGCAGTACGTC. This translates into CSARGGSGYEQYV.

This clonotype was observed many times. The chain uses TRBV24-1 and TRBJ2-2; D might be TRBD2 (6 bases). The CDR3 contains 17 residues. In germline, CDR1 is KGHDR, CDR2 SFDVKD. With 2 bases removed from V and 6 bases from J, the gap between germline ends came to 18 bases. The CDR3: CATSDSPGGLRAGELFF. The CDR3 nucleotides are TGTGCCACCAGTGATTCTCCCGGGGGTTTAAGGGCCGGGGAGCTGTTTTTT.